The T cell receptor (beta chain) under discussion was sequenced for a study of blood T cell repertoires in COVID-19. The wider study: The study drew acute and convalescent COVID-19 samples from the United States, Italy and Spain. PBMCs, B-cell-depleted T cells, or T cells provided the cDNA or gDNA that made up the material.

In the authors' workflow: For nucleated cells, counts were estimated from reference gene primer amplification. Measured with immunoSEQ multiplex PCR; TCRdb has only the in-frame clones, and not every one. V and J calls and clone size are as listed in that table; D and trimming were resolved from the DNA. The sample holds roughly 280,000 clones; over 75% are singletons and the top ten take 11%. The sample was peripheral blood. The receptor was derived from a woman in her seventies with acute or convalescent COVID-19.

The CDR3 sequence: CASSQDLPGGTDIQYF. CDR3 DNA: TGTGCCAGCAGCCAAGATCTCCCGGGAGGGACGGACATTCAGTACTTC. This sequence joins TRBV4-2 and TRBJ2-4; 8 nucleotides line up with TRBD2. Germline assignment: CDR1 LGHNA and CDR2 YNFKEQ. CDR3 size: 16 residues. V was clipped by 0 bases and J by 8 bases; unmatched bases: 9.